The rows below give T cell receptor beta chains drawn from one sample of a study of human T cells and chemical hapten exposure. Each CDR3 protein is one row after TCRdb ran MiXCR on the RACE reads. Among approximately 69,000 distinct CDR3 sequences listed, around 10% were seen once. The sample here was whole blood, taken in connection with sensitization to the hapten diphenylcyclopropenone (DPC). These receptors all come from a woman aged 50 to 65 with alopecia areata. Some clones in this sample may be carry-over from other donors' samples. The CDR3 runs from the conserved cysteine through the conserved F or W. The order of the fields is clone size, V gene, D gene, J gene, CDR3 protein, CDR3 DNA. D genes are given only for firm matches. Clone size is shown for a subset of rows, as once, few, many or a class of expanded clone.

>.|TRBV5-6|.|TRBJ1-2
CASSLMYTGYTF
TGTGCCAGCAGCTTGATGTATACTGGCTACACCTTC
>.|TRBV10-3|.|TRBJ1-1
CAISESREEDTEAFF
TGTGCCATCAGTGAGTCAAGGGAGGAGGACACTGAAGCTTTCTTT
>few|TRBV29-1|.|TRBJ1-2
CSVEAEAGYGYTF
TGCAGCGTTGAGGCTGAAGCCGGCTATGGCTACACCTTC
>many|TRBV5-6|.|TRBJ2-1
CASSPGLQYNEQFF
TGTGCCAGCAGCCCGGGACTGCAATACAATGAGCAGTTCTTC
>many|TRBV29-1|.|TRBJ1-3
CSVELTGNTIYF
TGCAGCGTTGAGTTGACTGGAAACACCATATATTTT
>many|TRBV7-2|TRBD2|TRBJ2-3
CASSLLAGDADTQYF
TGTGCCAGCAGCTTACTAGCGGGAGACGCAGATACGCAGTATTTT
>.|TRBV5-8|.|TRBJ2-2
CASSIPGRWRGELFF
TGTGCCAGCAGTATACCCGGACGATGGAGGGGGGAGCTGTTTTTT
>many|TRBV28|.|TRBJ1-4
CASSLIKEKLFF
TGTGCCAGCAGCCTTATTAAGGAAAAACTGTTTTTT
>.|TRBV19|.|TRBJ2-3
CASSITGGGTDTQYF
TGTGCCAGTAGTATAACAGGAGGTGGGACAGATACGCAGTATTTT
>.|TRBV29-1|.|TRBJ2-1
CSAWKTTEQFF
TGCAGCGCTTGGAAGACGACTGAGCAGTTCTTC
>.|TRBV28|.|TRBJ2-1
CASSLSDEQFF
TGTGCCAGCAGTTTATCTGATGAGCAGTTCTTC
>.|TRBV3-1|.|TRBJ2-7
CASSHLRAEQYF
TGTGCCAGCAGCCACTTACGAGCCGAGCAGTACTTC
>.|TRBV7-9|TRBD2|TRBJ2-7
CASSLPSGRVREQYF
TGTGCCAGCAGCCTACCTAGCGGGAGAGTGAGGGAGCAGTACTTC
>.|TRBV5-1|.|TRBJ2-7
CASSPGRPYEQYF
TGCGCCAGCAGCCCCGGACGCCCTTACGAGCAGTACTTC